These 10 T cell receptor beta chains originate from one sample sequenced in a study of cytomegalovirus exposure and HLA in healthy donors. The study ran its PCR with 60 Vbeta and 13 Jbeta primers. Generated by immunoSEQ multiplex PCR, the TCRdb table keeps only in-frame clones and is missing some. The sample comprises about 160,000 clones, about 80% of which are singletons, and 8.5% to 10% rests with the top ten. Sequencing used PBMCs. These receptors were taken from a man aged 18-30 years in good health and CMV-seropositive.

Only one count was recorded for this clone. This chain connects TRBV7-8 to TRBJ2-1; 14 bases are shared with TRBD2. The germline gives CDR1 SGHVS, CDR2 FQNEAQ. This CDR3 is built from 19 residues. V shed 5 bases and J 0 bases; nucleotides not matched to a gene: 9. CDR3 in DNA: TGTGCCAGCAGCACGGGACTAGCGGGGGCCCTTAACTCCTACAATGAGCAGTTCTTC. Protein sequence: CASSTGLAGALNSYNEQFF.

This chain joins TRBV29-1 and TRBJ2-2, with a weak D call TRBD2 (7 bases). In germline, CDR1 is SQVTM, CDR2 ANQGSEA. V was clipped by 7 bases and J by 5 bases, with 20 bases between them. The CDR3 is 15 residues long. CDR3 bases: TGCAGCGGCAAGGGAGGGGGACTTAGTACCGGGGAGCTGTTTTTT. Its translation is CSGKGGGLSTGELFF.

V and J are TRBV5-8 and TRBJ1-4; tentative D call: TRBD1 (5 bases). Germline-derived CDR1 and CDR2 are SGHTS and YDEGEE. The CDR3 length is 16 residues. Trimming removed 7 bases from V and 7 bases from J, with 23 bases in between. The CDR3 bases are TGTGCCAGCGGAAGCTTGGAGGGGAGAGCTTCTGAAAAACTGTTTTTT. Its protein is CASGSLEGRASEKLFF. Using reference TRBV5-8 and TRBJ1-4 for the parts outside the CDR3, the full variable domain is EAGVTQSPTHLIKTRGQQATLRCSPISGHTSVYWYQQALGLGLQFLLWYDEGEERNRGNFPPRFSGRQFPNYSSELNVNALELEDSALYLCASGSLEGRASEKLFFGSGTQLSVL.

This clone has only a few counts. The chain is built from TRBV19 and TRBJ1-5, with D unresolved. The V end was cut by 6 bases, the J end by 6 bases, with 9 bases between. This CDR3 region has 12 residues. Per the germline V gene, CDR1 is LNHDA and CDR2 is SQIVND (reference sequence). This CDR3 is CASRNRGQPQHF. DNA of the CDR3: TGTGCCAGTAGAAATCGCGGTCAGCCCCAGCATTTT.

The chain recombines TRBV19 with TRBJ2-7, with 8 bases fitting TRBD1. This CDR3 comprises 13 residues. Germline lookup yields CDR1 LNHDA and CDR2 SQIVND (reference sequence). After removal of 6 bases from V and 0 bases from J, the junction contained 1 base not matched to a gene. The CDR3 loop is CASRGTGSYEQYF. The CDR3 DNA sequence: TGTGCCAGTAGGGGGACAGGCTCCTACGAGCAGTACTTC. Drawing the rest from reference TRBV19 and TRBJ2-7, the complete variable domain is DGGITQSPKYLFRKEGQNVTLSCEQNLNHDAMYWYRQDPGQGLRLIYYSQIVNDFQKGDIAEGYSVSREKKESFPLTVTSAQKNPTAFYLCASRGTGSYEQYFGPGTRLTVT.

This chain uses TRBV9 with TRBJ2-1; 10 bases agree with TRBD2. The CDR3 sequence is 17 residues long. The germline V gene has CDR1 SGDLS and CDR2 YYNGEE. V dropped 4 bases and J dropped 0; count of bases not matched to a gene: 7. CDR3 in DNA: TGTGCCAGCAGCCCCAGCGGGGGGGGGAGCTCCTACAATGAGCAGTTCTTC. Translating gives CASSPSGGGSSYNEQFF.

The V call is TRBV4-3, the J call TRBJ2-7; D unresolved. Trimming took off 0 bases at V and 4 bases at J, with 7 bases between the two ends. The CDR3 totals 13 residues. Germline assignment: CDR1 LGHNA and CDR2 YSLEER. CDR3 region: CASSQDRRYEQYF. The CDR3 DNA is TGCGCCAGCAGCCAAGATCGCCGGTACGAGCAGTACTTC.

The rearrangement uses TRBV4-3 and TRBJ1-4; D unresolved. The V and J ends lost 0 bases and 3 bases respectively, with 5 bases between them. Germline V gives CDR1 LGHNA, CDR2 YSLEER. The CDR3 is 14 amino acids. The DNA for the CDR3 is TGCGCCAGCAGCCAAGACAGATCTAATGAAAAACTGTTTTTT. Translation: CASSQDRSNEKLFF.

The rearrangement uses TRBV5-5 and TRBJ2-7; no clear D gene. Germline loops: CDR1 SGHKS, CDR2 YYEKEE (reference sequence). V was cut by 1 base and J by 3 bases, with 8 bases left in between. The CDR3 has 13 residues. This CDR3 reads CASSLRPSYEQYF. In nucleotides, the CDR3 is TGTGCCAGCAGCTTGAGGCCTAGCTACGAGCAGTACTTC.

The gene calls are TRBV4-2 and TRBJ1-2; the match to TRBD1 covers 8 bases. The CDR3 runs to 13 residues. CDR1 is LGHNA, CDR2 YNFKEQ, per germline. With V trimmed by 4 bases and J by 6 bases, 4 bases remained unmatched. The CDR3 here is CASSLDRENGYTF. The DNA for the CDR3 is TGTGCCAGCAGCCTGGACAGGGAGAATGGCTACACCTTC.